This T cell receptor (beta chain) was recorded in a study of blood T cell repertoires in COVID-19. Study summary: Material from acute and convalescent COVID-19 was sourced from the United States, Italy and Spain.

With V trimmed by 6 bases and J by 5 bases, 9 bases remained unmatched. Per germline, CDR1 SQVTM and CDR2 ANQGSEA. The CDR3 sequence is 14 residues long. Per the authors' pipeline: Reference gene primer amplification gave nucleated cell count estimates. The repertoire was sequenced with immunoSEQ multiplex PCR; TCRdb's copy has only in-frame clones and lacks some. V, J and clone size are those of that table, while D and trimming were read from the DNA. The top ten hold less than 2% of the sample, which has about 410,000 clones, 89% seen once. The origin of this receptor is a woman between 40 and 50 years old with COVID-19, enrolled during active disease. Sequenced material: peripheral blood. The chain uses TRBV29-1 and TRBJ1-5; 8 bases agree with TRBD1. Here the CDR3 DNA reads TGCAGCGTCCAGGACAGGGCCCGGGATCAGCCCCAGCATTTT. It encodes CSVQDRARDQPQHF.